The present entry profiles one TCR beta chain with its context. This clonotype came up a few times. What antigen it recognizes has not been identified. Nothing much larger sits one base from this clone, and base qualities are not available. Data came from an Illumina HiSeq 2500. Quantitative 5'-RACE with molecular barcodes was used to prepare TCR beta libraries. As for the original processing: A new computational method based on a probabilistic model of VDJ rearrangement was used to identify disease-linked TCR variants. TCRdb took the public reads, trimmed them with fastp at Q25, ran MiXCR for clone calling and kept in-frame beta chains. Entries are consolidated by CDR3 protein sequence, retaining the most common genes and DNA. The V and J calls here are based on TCRdb, not the publication. Counted in this sample were roughly 670,000 distinct CDR3 sequences; around a fifth of them appeared once. The ten largest account for 15% to 20% of the sample.

The CDR3 has 14 amino acids, counting the end cysteine and phenylalanine. The entry retains the CDR3 DNA only, 42 bases that are in frame from base 1. The germline V gene sets CDR1 to MGHRA and CDR2 to YSYEKL. Trimming takes 1 base off V and 2 bases off J; junction bases not matched to a gene: 2. These data belong to a study of CD8 T cells in ankylosing spondylitis (dated by TCRdb to 2016 to 2017). In terms of the full investigation: T cell receptor beta repertoires were profiled in healthy donors and ankylosing spondylitis patients so that disease-linked TCR variants could be found. The whole study cohort included 90 to 120 healthy donors and 20 to 30 ankylosing spondylitis patients. Samples of peripheral blood were taken, and for ankylosing spondylitis patients, synovial fluid was collected as well. Paper-wide results and their limitations: The disease-linked clones showed a CD8+ phenotype and occurred at relatively low frequencies in peripheral blood. Blood from ankylosing spondylitis patients appeared to be characterized by a TCR beta motif composed of about 8 highly homologous amino acid variants. According to the report, matched synovial fluid samples from ankylosing spondylitis patients were significantly enriched for the disease-linked clones. Some TCR beta motif variants had previously been reported in synovial fluid and blood of reactive arthritis patients, which suggested common disease-initiation mechanisms.

The sequencing sample was made of blood, either unsorted or a sorted T cell fraction (not recorded which). The sequence links TRBV4-1 to TRBJ2-7, and TRBD1 aligns with 7 junction nucleotides. This sequence was found in a male donor with ankylosing spondylitis. This receptor has the CDR3 CASSQVTGTYEQYF. The nucleotide sequence reads as follows: TGCGCCAGCAGCCAAGTGACAGGGACCTACGAGCAGTACTTC.